This TCR beta chain was captured by sequencing in a study of T-cell reconstitution after alpha-beta-depleted transplantation in children. Findings and limits, study-wide: The high TCRbeta diversity at day 60 in some patients came from surviving recipient T cells and thymic progenitors. Newly made T cells mostly supplied T-cell counts and diversity one year after transplant. Several hundred graft clones that had expanded were reportedly the source of alpha-beta T cells about two months after transplant.

Unique molecular identifiers were incorporated when the TCRbeta library was constructed. TCRdb re-called the PCR reads with MiXCR, one entry per CDR3 protein. The table records about 150,000 distinct CDR3 sequences, approximately 12% of them present only once. V dropped 1 base and J dropped 4 bases, with 8 bases sitting between them. This CDR3 contains 14 residues. Germline V lookup: CDR1 SGHDN, CDR2 FVKESK. A word on this clonotype: The antigen remains unidentified. A much larger clone lies one base from this, so it may be a read error. A read error is likely, as this CDR3 ends without the conserved phenylalanine or tryptophan.

The chain links TRBV14 to TRBJ2-1; D not certain. The sample consisted of PBMCs, taken before TCRalphabeta/CD19-depleted stem cell transplant. This receptor was identified in a boy aged 2 to 10 with acute myeloid leukemia, due to receive a stem cell transplant. The CDR3 spells CASSQGQKYNEQFL. The CDR3 DNA follows: TGTGCCAGCAGCCAAGGGCAGAAATACAATGAGCAGTTCTTG.